This TCR beta chain appears in the sequencing data of a study of blood T cell repertoires in COVID-19. Overall study context: There were acute and convalescent COVID-19 samples, and they came from the United States, Italy and Spain. PBMCs, B-cell-depleted T cells, or T cells provided the cDNA or gDNA that made up the material.

Per the authors' pipeline: Reference gene primer amplification yielded estimated nucleated cell counts. The table came from immunoSEQ multiplex PCR; TCRdb's copy has only in-frame clones and leaves some out. V and J calls plus clone size are reproduced from that table; the DNA served to infer D and trimming. The table includes over 90,000 clones, 80% to 95% detected once. Sequenced: peripheral blood. This clonotype originated in a young man with acute or convalescent COVID-19.

The CDR3 bases are TGTGCCAGCAGTGAGAAAGGACAGGGCTTCTATGGCTACACCTTC. Translation gives CASSEKGQGFYGYTF. The V call is TRBV27, the J call TRBJ1-2; the match to TRBD1 covers 8 bases. The germline gives CDR1 MNHEY, CDR2 SMNVEV (reference sequence). Trimming took 5 bases from V and 4 from J; bases not matched to a gene: 9. This CDR3 region has 15 residues.